This T cell receptor (beta chain) was recovered during a study of blood T cell repertoires in COVID-19. For the study at large: From T cells, B-cell-depleted T cells, or PBMCs came the material, which was cDNA or gDNA.

Seattle's cohort entered during active infection and was followed longitudinally. Original data processing: Estimated nucleated cell counts came from reference gene primer amplification. Repertoires were generated with immunoSEQ multiplex PCR, while TCRdb's copy carries only in-frame clones and drops some. The V and J calls and the clone size are those of that table, but D and trimming were determined from the DNA. In the table there are fewer than 350,000 clones, approximately 86% of which are singletons. V shed 1 base and J shed 0 bases, with 7 bases lying between them. This CDR3 spans 14 amino acids. Per germline, CDR1 MGHRA and CDR2 YSYEKL.

The chain combines TRBV4-1 with TRBJ2-7, with no clear D. Source material: peripheral blood. The clonotype was recovered from a man aged 25 to 45 with COVID-19, enrolled during active disease. The CDR3 loop reads CASSQAPLSYEQYF. The CDR3 DNA follows: TGCGCCAGCAGCCAAGCCCCCCTCTCCTACGAGCAGTACTTC.